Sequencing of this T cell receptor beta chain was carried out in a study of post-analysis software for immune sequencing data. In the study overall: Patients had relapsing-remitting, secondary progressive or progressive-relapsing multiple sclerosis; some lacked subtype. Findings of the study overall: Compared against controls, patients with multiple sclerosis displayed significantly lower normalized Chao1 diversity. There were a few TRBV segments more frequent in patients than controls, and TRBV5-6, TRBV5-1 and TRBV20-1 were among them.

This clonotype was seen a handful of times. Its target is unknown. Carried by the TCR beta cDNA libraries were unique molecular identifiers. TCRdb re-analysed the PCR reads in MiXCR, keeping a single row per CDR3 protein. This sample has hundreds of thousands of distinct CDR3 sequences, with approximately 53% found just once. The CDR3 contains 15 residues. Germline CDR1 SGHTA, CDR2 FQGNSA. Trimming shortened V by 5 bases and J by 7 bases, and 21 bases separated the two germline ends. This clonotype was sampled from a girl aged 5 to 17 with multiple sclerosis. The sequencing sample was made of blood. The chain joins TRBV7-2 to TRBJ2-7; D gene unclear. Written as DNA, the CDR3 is TGTGCCAGCAGCGGAACCGGGTCCCTCTCGAGGGAGCAGTACTTC. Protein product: CASSGTGSLSREQYF.